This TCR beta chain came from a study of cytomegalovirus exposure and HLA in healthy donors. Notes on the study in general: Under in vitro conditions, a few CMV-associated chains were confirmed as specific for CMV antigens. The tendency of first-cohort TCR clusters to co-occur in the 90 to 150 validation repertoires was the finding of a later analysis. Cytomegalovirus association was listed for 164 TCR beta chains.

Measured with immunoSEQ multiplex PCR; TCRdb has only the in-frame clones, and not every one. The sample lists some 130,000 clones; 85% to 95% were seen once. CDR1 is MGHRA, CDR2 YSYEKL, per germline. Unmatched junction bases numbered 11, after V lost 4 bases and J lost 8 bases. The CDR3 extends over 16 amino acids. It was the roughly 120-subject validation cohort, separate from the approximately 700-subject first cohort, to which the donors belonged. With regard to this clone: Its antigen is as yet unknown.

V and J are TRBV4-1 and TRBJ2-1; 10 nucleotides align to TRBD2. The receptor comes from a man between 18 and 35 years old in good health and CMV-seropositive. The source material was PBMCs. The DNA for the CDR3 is TGCGCCAGCAGCCGCCAAGTGGCTAGCGGGAGTGATGAGCAGTTCTTC. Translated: CASSRQVASGSDEQFF.